Shown below are 4 T cell receptor beta chains from a single sample sequenced in a study of T cell responses to AZD1222 COVID-19 vaccine. Assay: immunoSEQ multiplex PCR; the TCRdb copy retains only in-frame clones and omits some. The table lists 80,000 or so clones, more than 85% of them singletons. The input for sequencing was peripheral blood, taken 28 days after the second AZD1222 dose. These receptors were collected from an adult who received the AZD1222 COVID-19 vaccine.

CDR3 sequence (DNA): TGCGCCACCAGCTTTCGGGACCCCCCAGATACGCAGTATTTT. Protein sequence: CATSFRDPPDTQYF. The chain uses TRBV10-2 and TRBJ2-3; D is possibly TRBD1 or TRBD2 (5 bases each). The CDR3 length is 14 residues. Deletions cut 10 bases from V and 4 bases from J, with 18 bases between. Germline V CDR1 and CDR2: WSHSY, SAAADI.

V usage is TRBV3-1 (or the pseudogene TRBV3-2) and J usage is TRBJ2-2, with a possible D match to TRBD2 (6 bases). V lost 2 bases, J lost 3 bases, and 10 bases lay in between. CDR3 length: 15 amino acids. Looked up from germline, CDR1 is LGHDT and CDR2 is YNNKEL (reference sequence). DNA of the CDR3: TGTGCCAGCAGCCAACCCGGGAGCTACACCGGGGAGCTGTTTTTT. Its protein is CASSQPGSYTGELFF.

The sample holds one count of this clone. This chain links TRBV6-5 with TRBJ2-5; D remains unclear. V lost 6 bases, J lost 2 bases, and 13 bases lay in between. CDR1 and CDR2 (germline): MNHEY, SVGAGI. This CDR3 is 14 amino acids long. The CDR3 is CASRPTGIQETQYF. The DNA of the CDR3 is TGTGCCAGCAGGCCGACTGGAATACAAGAGACCCAGTACTTC.

The chain joins TRBV9 to TRBJ2-3; D possibly corresponds to TRBD2 (5 bases). The CDR3 has 14 residues. Germline V lookup: CDR1 SGDLS, CDR2 YYNGEE. The germline V and J ends were trimmed by 6 bases and 0 bases, with 11 bases remaining between them. The CDR3 sequence: CASTPRLSTDTQYF. For the CDR3, the DNA is TGTGCCAGCACCCCCCGACTAAGCACAGATACGCAGTATTTT.